This TCR beta chain was sequenced during a study of identical twins. Healthy Caucasians provided all donations. Via MiXCR, TCRdb re-called the 5' RACE reads, giving one row per CDR3 protein. The data hold roughly 350,000 distinct CDR3 sequences, with approximately 8.8% observed a single time. Details on this clonotype: The antigen is unknown.

Regarding the study as a whole: Abundant beta clonotypes from cord blood bore fewer insertions; memory repertoires lacked this pattern. Models predicted too little out-of-frame TCR alpha sharing in monozygotic twins. Those out-of-frame alpha sequences shared by twins showed an excess of low generation probability.

V dropped 1 base and J dropped 0 bases, with 15 bases sitting between them. The germline V gene has CDR1 SGHTA and CDR2 FQGNSA. The CDR3 consists of 17 residues. The chain employs TRBV7-2 and TRBJ2-5; weak D call: TRBD1 (6 bases). The sample consisted of naive T cells sorted from blood. The receptor was isolated from a woman aged 45-59 years in good health. DNA for the CDR3: TGTGCCAGCAGCTTAGAAGTCAAGGGACACAACCAAGAGACCCAGTACTTC. Translation gives CASSLEVKGHNQETQYF.